The 19 T cell receptor beta chains in this list originate from one sample, sequenced in a study of CD8 T cells in ankylosing spondylitis. Via MiXCR, TCRdb re-called the 5' RACE reads, giving one row per CDR3 protein. The table has about 150,000 distinct CDR3 sequences, 40% to 50% seen once. Sample: synovial fluid, either unsorted or a sorted T cell fraction (not recorded which). All receptors come from a male donor with ankylosing spondylitis.

The table lists this clonotype with many counts. This chain joins TRBV4-3 and TRBJ2-3; no definite D call. Trimming removed 0 bases at V and 2 bases at J, with 9 bases between. CDR3 size: 15 residues. Germline V gives CDR1 LGHNA, CDR2 YSLEER. As DNA, the CDR3 is TGCGCCAGCAGCCAAGAAGGACGGCACACAGATACGCAGTATTTT. Protein: CASSQEGRHTDTQYF.

This chain joins TRBV4-1 and TRBJ2-1; D gene unclear. Germline V gives CDR1 MGHRA, CDR2 YSYEKL. The germline V and J ends were trimmed by 2 bases and 5 bases, with 4 bases remaining between them. The CDR3 has 12 residues. The CDR3 DNA follows: TGCGCCAGCAGCCAACCCAACAATGAGCAGTTCTTC. Amino acid sequence: CASSQPNNEQFF.

The chain is built from TRBV5-1 and TRBJ2-1; possible D gene TRBD1, 5 bases. V shed 3 bases and J shed 3 bases, with 16 bases lying between them. Germline CDR1 and CDR2: SGHRS and YFSETQ. There are 16 residues in the CDR3. CDR3 region: CASSSGARPGYNEQFF. CDR3 in DNA: TGCGCCAGCAGCTCTGGGGCCCGGCCGGGCTACAATGAGCAGTTCTTC.

The V gene is TRBV24-1, the J gene TRBJ2-3, with 14 bases lining up with TRBD2. The CDR3 contains 14 residues. J was trimmed by 4 bases and V by 9 bases; bases with no gene match: 2. Germline CDR1 reads KGHDR; CDR2 reads SFDVKD. The CDR3 DNA is TGTGCCACCGGACTAGCGGGAGGTCCAGATACGCAGTATTTT. Translating it yields CATGLAGGPDTQYF.

The chain is built from TRBV11-2 and TRBJ2-2; no reliable D call. V was pared by 2 bases and J by 2 bases, with 6 bases between. The CDR3 consists of 14 residues. Germline V CDR1 and CDR2: SGHAT, FQNNGV. In DNA form, the CDR3 reads TGTGCCAGCAGCTTACCACACAACACCGGGGAGCTGTTTTTT. Translation gives CASSLPHNTGELFF.

This clonotype turned up a few times. This chain joins TRBV4-3 and TRBJ2-3, with TRBD2 matching over 9 bases. The CDR3 covers 15 residues. The junction had 3 bases not matched to a gene; V was cut back by 0 bases and J by 5 bases. Germline lookup yields CDR1 LGHNA and CDR2 YSLEER. This CDR3 reads CASSQDQAGGDTQYF. The CDR3 DNA reads as TGCGCCAGCAGCCAAGATCAAGCGGGAGGAGATACGCAGTATTTT.

The rearrangement joins TRBV28 to TRBJ1-5, with TRBD1 as a possible D gene (6 bases). The germline CDR1 and CDR2 sequences are MDHEN and SYDVKM. With 2 bases removed from V and 1 base from J, the gap between germline ends came to 15 bases. The CDR3 covers 17 residues. The CDR3 DNA follows: TGTGCCAGCAGTTTACCCAAGGACAGACCGAGCAATCAGCCCCAGCATTTT. Its translation: CASSLPKDRPSNQPQHF.

The chain couples TRBV5-6 to TRBJ1-5; D gene ambiguous. The CDR3 loop spans 13 amino acids. Germline V lookup: CDR1 SGHDT, CDR2 YYEEEE. V was clipped by 1 base and J by 3 bases, with 5 bases between them. CDR3 loop: CASSLMYNQPQHF. The CDR3 DNA reads TGTGCCAGCAGCTTGATGTACAATCAGCCCCAGCATTTT.

The chain employs TRBV4-2 and TRBJ1-2, with D possibly TRBD1 on 6 matching bases. The CDR3 length is 15 residues. Trimming shortened V by 4 bases and J by 4 bases, and 16 bases separated the two germline ends. Germline values: CDR1 LGHNA, CDR2 YNFKEQ. CDR3 amino acids: CASSPGALDSYGYTF. The CDR3 DNA follows: TGTGCCAGCAGCCCTGGTGCTTTGGACAGCTATGGCTACACCTTC.

In this sample, this clonotype turned up a few times. The genes are TRBV27 and TRBJ1-1; 9 bases are a match to TRBD1. CDR1 and CDR2 from the germline V gene are MNHEY and SMNVEV (reference sequence). Trimming cost V 5 bases and J 0 bases; bases outside gene matches: 16. CDR3 size: 19 residues. The CDR3: CASSLLPGQGLRMNTEAFF. CDR3 in DNA: TGTGCCAGCAGTCTACTCCCGGGACAGGGTCTTCGGATGAACACTGAAGCTTTCTTT.

This clonotype was detected a few times. J is TRBJ2-7 and V is TRBV27; D gene uncertain. CDR1 and CDR2 from the germline V gene are MNHEY and SMNVEV (reference sequence). Deletions cut 0 bases from V and 3 bases from J, with 6 bases between. The CDR3 totals 13 residues. CDR3 nucleotides: TGTGCCAGCAGTTTATCCCCCTACTACGAGCAGTACTTC. This translates into CASSLSPYYEQYF.

The V call is TRBV7-9, the J call TRBJ2-7; the D is unclear. V was cut by 6 bases and J by 0 bases, with 12 bases left in between. The CDR3 length is 14 residues. Germline V CDR1 and CDR2: SEHNR, FQNEAQ (reference sequence). CDR3 amino acids: CASSQDGSSYEQYF. The CDR3 DNA follows: TGTGCCAGCAGTCAAGACGGTAGCTCCTACGAGCAGTACTTC. The full variable domain, with the rest looked up from reference TRBV7-9 and TRBJ2-7, is DTGVSQNPRHKITKRGQNVTFRCDPISEHNRLYWYRQTLGQGPEFLTYFQNEAQLEKSRLLSDRFSAERPKGSFSTLEIQRTEQGDSAMYLCASSQDGSSYEQYFGPGTRLTVT.

This chain joins TRBV15 and TRBJ1-2; D not certain. Germline CDR1 reads LNHNV; CDR2 reads YYDKDF (reference sequence). This CDR3 contains 14 residues. Trimming removed 3 bases from V and 5 bases from J, with 13 bases in between. The CDR3 DNA follows: TGTGCCACCAGCAGCCCGGGGTCTACTTATGGCTACACCTTC. It specifies CATSSPGSTYGYTF.

This clonotype was detected only a few times. The J gene is TRBJ1-1, the V gene TRBV7-3; the D is unclear. Germline CDR1 SGHTA, CDR2 FQGTGA. The CDR3 totals 13 residues. V dropped 6 bases and J dropped 1 base, with 9 bases sitting between them. CDR3 residues: CASRSMWNTEAFF. DNA for the CDR3: TGTGCCAGCAGATCAATGTGGAACACTGAAGCTTTCTTT.

This clonotype has just a few counts. The chain has TRBV7-9 and TRBJ1-2; 9 positions agree with TRBD1. The length of the CDR3 is 15 residues. Germline trimming cut 6 bases from V and 6 bases from J; bases unmatched to any gene: 11. The germline V gene has CDR1 SEHNR and CDR2 FQNEAQ (reference sequence). The CDR3 loop reads CASRHSTGGVDGYTF. The CDR3 nucleotides read TGTGCCAGCAGACACTCGACAGGGGGGGTTGATGGCTACACCTTC.

The chain uses TRBV6-5 and TRBJ1-1, with a possible D match to TRBD1 (5 bases). This CDR3 spans 15 amino acids. Germline CDR1 and CDR2: MNHEY and SVGAGI. Trimming removed 2 bases from V and 1 base from J, with 11 bases in between. CDR3 DNA sequence: TGTGCCAGCAGTTACGACCTTGGGGGGAACACTGAAGCTTTCTTT. Its translation is CASSYDLGGNTEAFF.

This clonotype was counted between two and nine times. This rearrangement joins TRBV4-1 to TRBJ2-3, with unresolved D. Looked up from germline, CDR1 is MGHRA and CDR2 is YSYEKL. This CDR3 has 15 residues. V lost 1 base and J lost 2, with 10 bases in between. CDR3 protein: CASSQGGSPTDTQYF. DNA for the CDR3: TGCGCCAGCAGCCAAGGAGGCAGTCCCACAGATACGCAGTATTTT.

V gene TRBV4-2 combines with J gene TRBJ1-2; TRBD1 might be the D (6 bases). The germline V and J ends were trimmed by 4 bases and 5 bases, with 14 bases remaining between them. This CDR3 is 14 amino acids long. Germline lookup yields CDR1 LGHNA and CDR2 YNFKEQ. The CDR3 region is CASSPRRGYYGYTF. Written as DNA, the CDR3 is TGTGCCAGCAGCCCGCGCAGGGGCTATTATGGCTACACCTTC.

V and J are TRBV30 and TRBJ2-2, with D uncertain. Trimming removed 1 base at V and 7 bases at J, with 16 bases between. Germline assignment: CDR1 GTSNPN and CDR2 SVGIG (reference sequence). CDR3 length: 15 amino acids. The DNA of the CDR3 is TGTGCCTGGAGTGGACGGAGCGAAGTTGACGGGGAGCTGTTTTTT. This codes for CAWSGRSEVDGELFF.